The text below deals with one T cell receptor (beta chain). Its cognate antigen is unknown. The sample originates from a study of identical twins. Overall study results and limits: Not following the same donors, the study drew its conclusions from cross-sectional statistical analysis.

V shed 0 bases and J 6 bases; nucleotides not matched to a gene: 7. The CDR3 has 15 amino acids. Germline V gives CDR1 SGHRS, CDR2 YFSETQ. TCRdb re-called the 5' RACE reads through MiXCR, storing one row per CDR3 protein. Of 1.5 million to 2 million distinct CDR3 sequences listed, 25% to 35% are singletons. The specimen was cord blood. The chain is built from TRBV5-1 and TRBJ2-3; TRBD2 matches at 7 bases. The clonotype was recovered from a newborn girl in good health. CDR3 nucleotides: TGCGCCAGCAGCTTGGACCGCGGGAGAGTGGATACGCAGTATTTT. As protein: CASSLDRGRVDTQYF.